Listed below are T cell receptor beta chains from one sample, sequenced in a study of cytomegalovirus exposure and HLA in healthy donors. The repertoire was sequenced with immunoSEQ multiplex PCR; TCRdb's copy has only in-frame clones and lacks some. There are 250,000 to 300,000 clones in the sample; 90% occur only once, and approximately 0.34% lies in the top ten. Sequenced input: PBMCs. The receptors originated from a woman aged 18-29 years in good health and CMV-seronegative. Each CDR3 is given with its conserved first and last residue. D genes are given only for firm matches. Not all rows give a size; the values are once, few, many and, for expanded clones, a class.

cdr3_nt,cdr3_aa,v_call,j_call,d_call,cdr3_length,clone_size
TGCGCCAGCAGCCCACGACAGGGCTCGTCGGGCAATGAGCAGTTCTTC,CASSPRQGSSGNEQFF,TRBV5-1,TRBJ2-1,TRBD1,16,.
TGTGCCAGCAGCCCAAGGCAGGGGGAGAACACTGAAGCTTTCTTT,CASSPRQGENTEAFF,TRBV7-4,TRBJ1-1,TRBD1,15,.
TGTGCCAGCAGCGACAGAGACTATGGCTACACCTTC,CASSDRDYGYTF,TRBV2,TRBJ1-2,.,12,.
TGTGCCAGTAGTATCGGACAGGGGAAAGTCGGCGGCTACACCTTC,CASSIGQGKVGGYTF,TRBV19,TRBJ1-2,TRBD1,15,.
TGCGCCAGCAGCTTGTCGTGGGGGCCTAACAATGAGCAGTTCTTC,CASSLSWGPNNEQFF,TRBV5-1,TRBJ2-1,.,15,.
TGCGCCAGCAGCCAAGCAGAGGGGGTGACGCGAGGCTACACCTTC,CASSQAEGVTRGYTF,TRBV4-1,TRBJ1-2,.,15,.
TGTGCCAGCAGCTCAGTCGCCCAGGGTGAGCAGTTCTTC,CASSSVAQGEQFF,TRBV7-9,TRBJ2-1,.,13,.
TGTGCCTGGAGACCCCTCCAGGGATTTGATGAAAAACTGTTTTTT,CAWRPLQGFDEKLFF,TRBV30,TRBJ1-4,.,15,.
TGTGCCAGCAGTTCCCTAGCGGGGGCCACAGATACGCAGTATTTT,CASSSLAGATDTQYF,TRBV28,TRBJ2-3,TRBD2,15,.
TGTGCCAGCAGTGAACTTGTATCGTACACTGAAGCTTTCTTT,CASSELVSYTEAFF,TRBV6-1,TRBJ1-1,.,14,once
TGTGCCAGCAGTTTGTCTAGCACAGATACGCAGTATTTT,CASSLSSTDTQYF,TRBV27,TRBJ2-3,.,13,.
TGTGCCAGCACCCCTGGACAGAGCCTTTACGAGCAGTACTTC,CASTPGQSLYEQYF,TRBV28,TRBJ2-7,.,14,.
TGTGCCAGCAGTACAGGGTTGGCCTATAATTCACCCCTCCACTTT,CASSTGLAYNSPLHF,TRBV11-2,TRBJ1-6,.,15,.
TGCGCCAGCAGCCAGGGAACACAGGGAACCACAGATACGCAGTATTTT,CASSQGTQGTTDTQYF,TRBV4-1,TRBJ2-3,.,16,.
TGTGCCAGCAGCGGGGGGTGCTCCTACAATGAGCAGTTCTTC,CASSGGCSYNEQFF,TRBV7-7,TRBJ2-1,.,14,.
TGTGCCAGCAGCCGTGAGGGGACAGGGGATTTCGGGGAGCTGTTTTTT,CASSREGTGDFGELFF,TRBV7-6,TRBJ2-2,TRBD1,16,.
TGTGCCAGCAGCCGACAGGGAATCTATGGCTACACCTTC,CASSRQGIYGYTF,TRBV11-2,TRBJ1-2,TRBD1,13,.
TGTGCCAGCAGCAGCAACGACAGGGCGACTAATGAAAAACTGTTTTTT,CASSSNDRATNEKLFF,TRBV28,TRBJ1-4,TRBD1,16,once
TGTGCCAGCAGGAGGACAGGGAACACTGAAGCTTTCTTT,CASRRTGNTEAFF,TRBV6-6,TRBJ1-1,TRBD1,13,.
TGTGCCAGCAGTTACGGGACTAGCGGGGCAGATACGCAGTATTTT,CASSYGTSGADTQYF,TRBV6-5,TRBJ2-3,TRBD2,15,.
TGTGCCAGCAGTTTATGGGACAGGGCTGATAGCAATCAGCCCCAGCATTTT,CASSLWDRADSNQPQHF,TRBV28,TRBJ1-5,TRBD1,17,.
TGCGCCAGCAGCGCCCAACCGGGGGGGCCTGAAGATACGCAGTATTTT,CASSAQPGGPEDTQYF,TRBV5-1,TRBJ2-3,TRBD2,16,.
TGTGCCAGCAGTGAAGCGCTCCGGGACAGGGGTGAAGCTTTCTTT,CASSEALRDRGEAFF,TRBV6-1,TRBJ1-1,TRBD1,15,.
TGTGCCAGCAGTAACGACAGGGATAGCAATCAGCCCCAGCATTTT,CASSNDRDSNQPQHF,TRBV6-1,TRBJ1-5,TRBD1,15,few
TGCAGCGTTGAGCGCGTGGGGGGGGCCCCAGGTCCGTACGAGCAGTACTTC,CSVERVGGAPGPYEQYF,TRBV29-1,TRBJ2-7,.,17,.
TGTGCCAGCAGTTCACACAGGGGCTACAATGAGCAGTTCTTC,CASSSHRGYNEQFF,TRBV6-1,TRBJ2-1,TRBD1,14,.
TGTGCCAGCAGCGTGGGTCGCGGGGGGGCCCACTGGCAGTTCTTC,CASSVGRGGAHWQFF,TRBV9,TRBJ2-1,TRBD2,15,.
TGTGCCAGCAGATACCAGGGGGCTAGTTCACCCCTCCACTTT,CASRYQGASSPLHF,TRBV27,TRBJ1-6,TRBD1,14,.
TGTGCCAGACCTGAGGGACTTACTGAACGGGGTGATACGCAGTATTTT,CARPEGLTERGDTQYF,TRBV25-1,TRBJ2-3,.,16,.
TGTGCCATCAGTCTCAGACAGGGGGCAACCTACGAGCAGTACTTC,CAISLRQGATYEQYF,TRBV10-3,TRBJ2-7,TRBD1,15,.
TGTGCCAGCAGCGTAGAACCTAACAGCACCTCCTATAATTCACCCCTCCACTTT,CASSVEPNSTSYNSPLHF,TRBV9,TRBJ1-6,.,18,.
TGTGCCAGCAGCTTTAGCGGGGGGGGTTACAATGAGCAGTTCTTC,CASSFSGGGYNEQFF,TRBV11-1,TRBJ2-1,TRBD2,15,.
TGCGCCAGCAGCCAAGCGACAGGCCCTCAGAGGGCCAACGTCCTGACTTTC,CASSQATGPQRANVLTF,TRBV4-1,TRBJ2-6,.,17,.
TGTGCCAGCAGCCAAGAGTGGCAGTATAATGAAAAACTGTTTTTT,CASSQEWQYNEKLFF,TRBV14,TRBJ1-4,.,15,.
TGTGCCAGCAGCCGTCGACAGGGTCGTTGGGAGACCCAGTACTTC,CASSRRQGRWETQYF,TRBV7-9,TRBJ2-5,TRBD1,15,.
TGTGCTAGTGGTTTGGCAATACCGGGACTAGCGGGGGGTAGGGAGACCCAGTACTTC,CASGLAIPGLAGGRETQYF,TRBV12-5,TRBJ2-5,TRBD2,19,once
TGCGCCAGCAGCTTGGACCGGTATGAGCAGTTCTTC,CASSLDRYEQFF,TRBV5-1,TRBJ2-1,.,12,.
TGCGCCAGCAGCCAAGATAGGTACAGCTCCTACAATGAGCAGTTCTTC,CASSQDRYSSYNEQFF,TRBV4-3,TRBJ2-1,.,16,.
TGTGCCAGCAGTTTGACGGGGAATTCACCCCTCCACTTT,CASSLTGNSPLHF,TRBV28,TRBJ1-6,.,13,.
TGCGCCAGCAGCAAATCGGGACAGAACCACAATGAGCAGTTCTTC,CASSKSGQNHNEQFF,TRBV4-3,TRBJ2-1,TRBD1,15,.
TGCGCCAGCAGCCAAGCAGGGAACACTGAAGCTTTCTTT,CASSQAGNTEAFF,TRBV4-1,TRBJ1-1,.,13,.
TGCGCCAGCAGCTTGCGCGACCGGGACAGGGCGGGTACCCTTTACAATGAGCAGTTCTTC,CASSLRDRDRAGTLYNEQFF,TRBV5-1,TRBJ2-1,TRBD1,20,.
TGTGCCAGCAGTTTATCTACTAGCGGGGAATCCGAGCAGTACTTC,CASSLSTSGESEQYF,TRBV27,TRBJ2-7,TRBD2,15,.
TGTGCCAGCAACGACAGGGCCTTCGGGCAGCCCCAGCATTTT,CASNDRAFGQPQHF,TRBV6-1,TRBJ1-5,TRBD1,14,many
TGTGCCAGCCAGGCAGGGTTCGGGGGGTACGAGCAGTACTTC,CASQAGFGGYEQYF,TRBV27,TRBJ2-7,TRBD2,14,.
TGCGCCAGCAGCTTCGGGGACATAGATAATGAAAAACTGTTTTTT,CASSFGDIDNEKLFF,TRBV5-1,TRBJ1-4,.,15,.
TGTGCCAGTCAGCTTTTGGGGACAGGTTATGGCTACACCTTC,CASQLLGTGYGYTF,TRBV19,TRBJ1-2,TRBD1,14,.
TGTGCCATCCTTTCGGTCCCCTGGGAGAATACGCAGTATTTT,CAILSVPWENTQYF,TRBV7-9,TRBJ2-3,.,14,.
TGCGCCAGCAGCTCCGGACAGGGCAACCTATGGAGCTACACCTTC,CASSSGQGNLWSYTF,TRBV5-1,TRBJ1-2,TRBD1,15,.
TGTGCCAGCAGTAAACAACCGGGACAGTACAATGAGCAGTTCTTC,CASSKQPGQYNEQFF,TRBV6-1,TRBJ2-1,TRBD1,15,.
TGTGCCAGTAGCCCCTCGGGAGATACGCAGTATTTT,CASSPSGDTQYF,TRBV19,TRBJ2-3,.,12,once
TGTGCCAGCAGGGACAGGGACCAAGAGACCCAGTACTTC,CASRDRDQETQYF,TRBV9,TRBJ2-5,TRBD1,13,.
TGTGCCAGCTCACTAGGACAGGGTCTGGCTGGAAACACCATATATTTT,CASSLGQGLAGNTIYF,TRBV18,TRBJ1-3,TRBD1,16,.
TGTGCCAGCAGTGGTCCTGGCACCCTAGAAGGCATTAGGAACAATGAGCAGTTCTTC,CASSGPGTLEGIRNNEQFF,TRBV6-1,TRBJ2-1,.,19,.
TGCGCCAGCAGTGAGGGGGCCTACTATGGCTACACCTTC,CASSEGAYYGYTF,TRBV10-2,TRBJ1-2,.,13,once